Following are 7 T cell receptor beta chains from one sample sequenced in a study of shared clonotypes between healthy human individuals. Terminally differentiated effector memory CD45RA+ cells were excluded by CCR7 positive selection of CD45RO-negative cells. Clones were sequenced by immunoSEQ multiplex PCR, and TCRdb holds only the in-frame ones, with some missing. The sample records roughly 2,000,000 clones, 85% to 95% being singletons. Input material: naive CD8+ T cells sorted from blood. Source of these receptors: a man aged 18 to 30 in good health.

The chain couples TRBV7-9 to TRBJ2-5; 12 bases fit TRBD2. V lost 4 bases to trimming and J lost 4 bases; unmatched junction nucleotides: 13. Germline assignment: CDR1 SEHNR and CDR2 FQNEAQ (reference sequence). This CDR3 has 18 amino acids. The CDR3 DNA follows: TGTGCCAGCAGCTCCACGACGCCTAGCGGGAGGGCGATAGAGACCCAGTACTTC. Translated: CASSSTTPSGRAIETQYF.

About this clone itself: This CDR3 is also generated by other DNA sequences in the sample. V is TRBV7-8 and J is TRBJ2-5; the D gene could be TRBD1 or TRBD2 (6 bases each). Trimming took 5 bases from V and 2 from J, leaving 9 bases between them. CDR1 SGHVS and CDR2 FQNEAQ come from the germline V gene. This CDR3 is built from 13 residues. The CDR3 loop is CASSLGGQETQYF. The CDR3 DNA reads TGTGCCAGCAGCCTAGGGGGGCAAGAGACCCAGTACTTC.

This chain connects TRBV4-1 to TRBJ2-5; TRBD1 or TRBD2 may be the D gene (5 bases each). Germline V gene lookup returns CDR1 MGHRA and CDR2 YSYEKL. Trimming took off 8 bases at V and 5 bases at J, with 9 bases between the two ends. There are 11 residues in the CDR3. The CDR3 region is CASGDRETQYF. The DNA of the CDR3 is TGCGCCAGCGGGGACCGGGAGACCCAGTACTTC.

This rearrangement joins TRBV27 to TRBJ1-2; 9 bases align to TRBD1. The J segment lost 3 bases and the V segment lost 5 bases, leaving 10 bases of the junction unmatched. Germline lookup yields CDR1 MNHEY and CDR2 SMNVEV (reference sequence). The CDR3 covers 16 residues. The DNA for the CDR3 is TGTGCCAGCAGTCCGTCGACAGGGGGTATTGACTATGGCTACACCTTC. Encoded protein: CASSPSTGGIDYGYTF.

The chain is built from TRBV11-2 and TRBJ2-7, with D perhaps matching TRBD2 (6 bases). The CDR3 runs 15 residues. With 4 bases removed from V and 4 bases from J, the gap between germline ends came to 17 bases. CDR1 SGHAT and CDR2 FQNNGV come from the germline V gene. In DNA, the CDR3 is TGTGCCAGCAGCTCCCCGACTGGCGGGGAATACGAGCAGTACTTC. This encodes CASSSPTGGEYEQYF.

This chain links TRBV11-2 with TRBJ2-1; 13 positions match TRBD2. CDR1 and CDR2 (germline): SGHAT, FQNNGV. With 6 bases clipped from V and 5 bases from J, the junction kept 4 bases outside the gene matches. This CDR3 is built from 15 residues. DNA of the CDR3: TGTGCCAGCAGTCCACTAGCGGGGGGGGACAATGAGCAGTTCTTC. Protein product: CASSPLAGGDNEQFF.

The V and J genes are TRBV7-9 and TRBJ1-1; 8 bases agree with TRBD1. The CDR3 extends over 14 amino acids. CDR1 is SEHNR and CDR2 is FQNEAQ in the germline V gene (reference sequence). V dropped 5 bases and J dropped 4; count of bases not matched to a gene: 6. This CDR3 reads CASSRYDRGTEAFF. DNA of the CDR3: TGTGCCAGCAGCCGCTATGACAGGGGCACTGAAGCTTTCTTT. Based on the CDR3 plus reference TRBV7-9 and TRBJ1-1, the full variable domain is DTGVSQNPRHKITKRGQNVTFRCDPISEHNRLYWYRQTLGQGPEFLTYFQNEAQLEKSRLLSDRFSAERPKGSFSTLEIQRTEQGDSAMYLCASSRYDRGTEAFFGQGTRLTVV.